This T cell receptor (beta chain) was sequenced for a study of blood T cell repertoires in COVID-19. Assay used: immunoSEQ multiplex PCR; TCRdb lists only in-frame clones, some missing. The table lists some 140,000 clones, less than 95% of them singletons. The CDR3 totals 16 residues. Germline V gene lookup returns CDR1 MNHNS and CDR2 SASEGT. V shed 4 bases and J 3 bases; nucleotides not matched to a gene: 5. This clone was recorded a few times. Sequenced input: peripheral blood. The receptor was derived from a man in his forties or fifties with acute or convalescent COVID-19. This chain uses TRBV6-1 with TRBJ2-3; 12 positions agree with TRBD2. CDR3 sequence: CASSASSGGATDTQYF. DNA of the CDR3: TGTGCCAGCAGTGCATCTAGCGGGGGGGCGACAGATACGCAGTATTTT.